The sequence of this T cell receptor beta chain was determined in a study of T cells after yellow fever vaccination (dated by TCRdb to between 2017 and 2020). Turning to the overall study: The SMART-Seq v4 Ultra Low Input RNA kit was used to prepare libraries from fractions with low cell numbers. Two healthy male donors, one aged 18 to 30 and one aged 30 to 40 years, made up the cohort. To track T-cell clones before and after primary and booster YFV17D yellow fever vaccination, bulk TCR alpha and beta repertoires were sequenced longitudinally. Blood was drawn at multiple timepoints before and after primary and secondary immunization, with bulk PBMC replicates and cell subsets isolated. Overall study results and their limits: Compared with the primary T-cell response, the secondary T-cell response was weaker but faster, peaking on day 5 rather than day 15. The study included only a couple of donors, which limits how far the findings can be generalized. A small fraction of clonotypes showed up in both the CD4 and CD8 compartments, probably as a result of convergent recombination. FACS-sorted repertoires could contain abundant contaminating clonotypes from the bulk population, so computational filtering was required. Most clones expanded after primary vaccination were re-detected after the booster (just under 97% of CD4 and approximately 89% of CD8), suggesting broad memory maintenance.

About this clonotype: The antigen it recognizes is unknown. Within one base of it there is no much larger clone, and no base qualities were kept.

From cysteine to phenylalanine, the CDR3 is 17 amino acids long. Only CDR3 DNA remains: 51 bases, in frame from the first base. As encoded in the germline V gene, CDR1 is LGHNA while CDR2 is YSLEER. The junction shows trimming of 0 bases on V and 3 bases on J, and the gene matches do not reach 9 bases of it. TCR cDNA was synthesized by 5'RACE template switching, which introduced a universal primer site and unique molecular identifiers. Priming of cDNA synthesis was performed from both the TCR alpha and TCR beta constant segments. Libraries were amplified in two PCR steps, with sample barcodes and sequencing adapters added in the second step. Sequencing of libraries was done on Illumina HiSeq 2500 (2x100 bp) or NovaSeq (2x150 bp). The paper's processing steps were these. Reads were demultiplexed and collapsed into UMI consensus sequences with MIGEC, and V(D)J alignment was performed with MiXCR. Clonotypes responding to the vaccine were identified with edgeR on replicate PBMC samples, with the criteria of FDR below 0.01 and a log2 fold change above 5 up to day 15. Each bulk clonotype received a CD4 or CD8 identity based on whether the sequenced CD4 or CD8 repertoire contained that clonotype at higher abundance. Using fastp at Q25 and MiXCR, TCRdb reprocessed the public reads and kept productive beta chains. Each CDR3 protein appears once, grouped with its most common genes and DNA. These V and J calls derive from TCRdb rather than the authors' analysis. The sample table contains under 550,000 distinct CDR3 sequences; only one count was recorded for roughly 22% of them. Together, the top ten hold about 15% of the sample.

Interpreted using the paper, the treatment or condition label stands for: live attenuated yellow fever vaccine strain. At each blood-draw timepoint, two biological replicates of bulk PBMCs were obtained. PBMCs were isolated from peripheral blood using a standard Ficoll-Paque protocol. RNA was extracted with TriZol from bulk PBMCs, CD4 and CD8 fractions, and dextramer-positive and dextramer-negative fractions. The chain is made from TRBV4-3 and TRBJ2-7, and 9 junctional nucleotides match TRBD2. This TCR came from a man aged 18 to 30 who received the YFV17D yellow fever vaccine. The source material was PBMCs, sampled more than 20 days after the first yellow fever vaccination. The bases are TGCGCCAGCAGCCAAGAAGGGCTAGCGGGGACGCTCTACGAGCAGTACTTC. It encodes CASSQEGLAGTLYEQYF.